This passage covers 2 T cell receptor beta chains from one sample sequenced in a study of early T cells in non-severe SARS-CoV-2 infection. TCRdb re-analysed the 5' RACE reads in MiXCR, keeping a single row per CDR3 protein. The data show some 22,000 distinct CDR3 sequences, 3.5% to 4.5% seen once. Sequencing was done on a sample of whole blood. Receptors originate from an adult who was a healthcare worker with PCR-confirmed SARS-CoV-2 infection or an uninfected control (not recorded which).

This clonotype rates as medium-sized. The gene calls are TRBV6-5 and TRBJ1-2, with 9 bases identical to TRBD1. J lost 0 bases, V lost 5 bases, and 7 bases had no gene match. The CDR3 covers 16 residues. Germline CDR1 is MNHEY and CDR2 is SVGAGI. CDR3 protein: CASSPDRGLPNYGYTF. The CDR3 coding sequence is TGTGCCAGCAGTCCGGACAGGGGTCTACCTAACTATGGCTACACCTTC.

This clonotype was seen many times. The V gene is TRBV27, the J gene TRBJ2-1; D call uncertain. Looked up from germline, CDR1 is MNHEY and CDR2 is SMNVEV (reference sequence). V was trimmed by 1 base and J by 7 bases, leaving 2 bases between them. This CDR3 has 11 residues. The CDR3 loop is CASSLLNEQFF. The CDR3 DNA follows: TGTGCCAGCAGTTTATTAAATGAGCAGTTCTTC.